These 3 T cell receptor beta chains came from one sample sequenced in a study of blood T cell repertoires in COVID-19 (dated by TCRdb to 2020 to 2021). The library was built by means of the immunoSEQ multiplex PCR assay. The table was pulled from immuneACCESS by TCRdb, which kept in-frame rearrangements only. Such tables lose some clones; where checked, under half of the loss comes from unresolved V genes, and the rest has no known cause. The sample table contains 120,000 or so clones; only one count was recorded for 88% of them. The biggest ten clones account for about 1.5% of the sample. The sample taken for sequencing was peripheral blood. All receptors derive from a human donor in a cohort sampled during active COVID-19.

V is TRBV6-5 and J is TRBJ1-3, with a possible D match to TRBD1 (5 bases). Looked up from germline, CDR1 is MNHEY and CDR2 is SVGAGI. The V end was cut by 0 bases, the J end by 2 bases, with 8 bases between. The CDR3 covers 15 residues. CDR3 amino acids: CASSYSGGAGNTIYF. CDR3 bases: TGTGCCAGCAGTTACTCAGGAGGGGCTGGAAACACCATATATTTT.

V is TRBV24-1 and J is TRBJ2-7; D unresolved. This CDR3 is built from 13 residues. In germline, CDR1 is KGHDR, CDR2 SFDVKD. The V and J ends lost 0 bases and 6 bases respectively, with 8 bases between them. The CDR3 here is CATSDLLYGEQYF. CDR3 DNA sequence: TGTGCCACCAGTGATTTGCTCTACGGCGAGCAGTACTTC.

This chain connects TRBV2 to TRBJ2-2, with 10 bases lining up with TRBD1. Germline trimming cut 4 bases from V and 4 bases from J; bases unmatched to any gene: 0. The CDR3 spans 14 residues. Germline CDR1 and CDR2: SNHLY and FYNNEI. In DNA form, the CDR3 reads TGTGCCAGCAGTGGGACAGGGGGCACCGGGGAGCTGTTTTTT. It yields the protein CASSGTGGTGELFF.